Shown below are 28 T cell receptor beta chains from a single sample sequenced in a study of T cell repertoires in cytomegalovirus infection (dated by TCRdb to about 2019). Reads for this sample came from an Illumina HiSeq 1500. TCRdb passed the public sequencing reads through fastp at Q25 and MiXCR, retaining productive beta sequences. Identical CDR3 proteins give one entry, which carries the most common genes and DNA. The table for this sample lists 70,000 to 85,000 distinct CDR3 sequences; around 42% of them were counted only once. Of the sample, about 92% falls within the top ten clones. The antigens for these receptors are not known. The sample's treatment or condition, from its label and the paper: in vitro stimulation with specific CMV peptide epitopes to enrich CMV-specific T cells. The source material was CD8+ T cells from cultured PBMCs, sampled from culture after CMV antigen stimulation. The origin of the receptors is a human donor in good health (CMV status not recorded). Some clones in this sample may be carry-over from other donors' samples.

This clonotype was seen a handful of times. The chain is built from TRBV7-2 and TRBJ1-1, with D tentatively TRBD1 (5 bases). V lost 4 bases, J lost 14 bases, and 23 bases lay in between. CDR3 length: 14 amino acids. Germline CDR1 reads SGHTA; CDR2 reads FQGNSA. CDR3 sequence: CASSSGQPNTEEFF. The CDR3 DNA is TGTGCCAGCAGCTCGGGGCAGCCGAACACTGAAGAGTTCTTT.

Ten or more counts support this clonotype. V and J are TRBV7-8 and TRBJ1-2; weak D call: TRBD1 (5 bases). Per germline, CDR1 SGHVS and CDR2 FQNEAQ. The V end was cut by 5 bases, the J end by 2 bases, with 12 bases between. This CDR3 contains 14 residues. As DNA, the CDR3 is TGTGCCAGCAGCCCGGGACCGGACAACTATGGCTACACCTTC. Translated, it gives CASSPGPDNYGYTF.

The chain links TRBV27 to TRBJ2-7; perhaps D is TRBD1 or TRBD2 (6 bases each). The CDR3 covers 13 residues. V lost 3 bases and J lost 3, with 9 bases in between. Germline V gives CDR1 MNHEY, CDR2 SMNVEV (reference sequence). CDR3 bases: TGTGCCAGCAGTTTCGGAGGGGGCTACGAGCAGTACTTC. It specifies CASSFGGGYEQYF.

DNA of the CDR3: TGTGCCAGCAGTCCGGCGGGTTTCACCTACGAGCAGTACTTC. This gives the protein CASSPAGFTYEQYF. The genes are TRBV27 and TRBJ2-7; tentatively, D is TRBD2 (5 bases). Trimming left V 5 bases short and J 2 bases short, with 13 bases between. Germline-derived CDR1 and CDR2 are MNHEY and SMNVEV (reference sequence). The CDR3 is 14 amino acids.

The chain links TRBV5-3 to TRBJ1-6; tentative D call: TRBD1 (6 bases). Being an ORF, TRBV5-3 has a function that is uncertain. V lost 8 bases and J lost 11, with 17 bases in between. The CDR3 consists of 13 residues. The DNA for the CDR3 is TGTGCCAGCAGCGAGTGGGGGCAGACACCCCTCCACTTT. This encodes CASSEWGQTPLHF.

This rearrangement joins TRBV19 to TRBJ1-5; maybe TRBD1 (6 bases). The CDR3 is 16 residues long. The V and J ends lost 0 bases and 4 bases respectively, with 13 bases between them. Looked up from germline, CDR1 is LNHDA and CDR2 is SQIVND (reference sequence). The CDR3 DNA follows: TGTGCCAGTAGTATAGATCCAGGGGATCTTAATCAGCCCCAGCATTTT. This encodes CASSIDPGDLNQPQHF.

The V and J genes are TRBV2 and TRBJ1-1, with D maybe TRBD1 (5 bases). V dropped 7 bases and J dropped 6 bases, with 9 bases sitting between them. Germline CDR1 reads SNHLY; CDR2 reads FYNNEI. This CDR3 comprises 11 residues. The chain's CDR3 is CASKGKAEAFF. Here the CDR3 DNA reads TGTGCCAGCAAGGGGAAAGCTGAAGCTTTCTTT.

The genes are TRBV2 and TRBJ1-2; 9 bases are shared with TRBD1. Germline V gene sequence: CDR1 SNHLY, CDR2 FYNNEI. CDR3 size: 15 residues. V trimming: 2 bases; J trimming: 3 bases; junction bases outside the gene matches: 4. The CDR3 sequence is CASSEMDRGDYGYTF. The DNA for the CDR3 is TGTGCCAGCAGTGAAATGGACAGGGGAGACTATGGCTACACCTTC.

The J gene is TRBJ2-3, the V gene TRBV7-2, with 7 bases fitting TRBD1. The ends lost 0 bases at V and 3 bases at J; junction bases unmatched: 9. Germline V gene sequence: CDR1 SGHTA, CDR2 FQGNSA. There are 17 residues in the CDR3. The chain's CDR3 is CASSLAEGAGGTDTQYF. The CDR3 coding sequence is TGTGCCAGCAGCTTAGCCGAAGGGGCAGGGGGTACAGATACGCAGTATTTT.

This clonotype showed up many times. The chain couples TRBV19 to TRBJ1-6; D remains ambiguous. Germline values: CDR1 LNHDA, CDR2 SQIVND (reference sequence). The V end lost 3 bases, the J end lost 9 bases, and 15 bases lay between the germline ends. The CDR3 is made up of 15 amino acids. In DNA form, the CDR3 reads TGTGCCAGTAGTATTTTTGAGGTCTTACGTTCACCCCTCCACTTT. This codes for CASSIFEVLRSPLHF.

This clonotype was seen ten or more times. CDR3 nucleotide sequence: TGCGCCAGCAGCCCCACTCCGGGGCCACCGAACACCGGGGAGCTGTTTTTT. It is translated as CASSPTPGPPNTGELFF. This rearrangement joins TRBV4-1 to TRBJ2-2, with D possibly being TRBD1 or TRBD2 (5 bases each). Trimming shortened V by 4 bases and J by 0 bases, and 15 bases separated the two germline ends. Germline CDR1 is MGHRA and CDR2 is YSYEKL. The CDR3 spans 17 residues.

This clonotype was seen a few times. CDR3 DNA: TGTGCCAGCAGCTATAGCGGGGCCTCCGCCTACGAGCAGTACTTC. Its protein product is CASSYSGASAYEQYF. V and J are TRBV5-6 and TRBJ2-7; the match to TRBD2 covers 8 bases. Germline CDR1 reads SGHDT; CDR2 reads YYEEEE. V lost 3 bases to trimming and J lost 2 bases; unmatched junction nucleotides: 7. This CDR3 is built from 15 residues. Variable domain in full (rest from reference TRBV5-6 and TRBJ2-7): DAGVTQSPTHLIKTRGQQVTLRCSPKSGHDTVSWYQQALGQGPQFIFQYYEEEERQRGNFPDRFSGHQFPNYSSELNVNALLLGDSALYLCASSYSGASAYEQYFGPGTRLTVT.

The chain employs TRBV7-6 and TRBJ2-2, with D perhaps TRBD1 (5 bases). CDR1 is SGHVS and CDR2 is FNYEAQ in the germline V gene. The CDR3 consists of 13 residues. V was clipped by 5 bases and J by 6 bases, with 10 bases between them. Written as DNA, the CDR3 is TGTGCCAGCAGCCCCGCCAGGGCCGGGGAGCTGTTTTTT. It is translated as CASSPARAGELFF.

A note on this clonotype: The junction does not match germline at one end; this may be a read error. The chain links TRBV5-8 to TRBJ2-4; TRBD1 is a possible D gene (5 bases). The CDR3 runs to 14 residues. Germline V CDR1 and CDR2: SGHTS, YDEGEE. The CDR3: CASGLVAQDDIQYF. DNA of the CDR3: TGTGCCAGCGGCTTGGTGGCACAGGACGACATTCAGTACTTC.

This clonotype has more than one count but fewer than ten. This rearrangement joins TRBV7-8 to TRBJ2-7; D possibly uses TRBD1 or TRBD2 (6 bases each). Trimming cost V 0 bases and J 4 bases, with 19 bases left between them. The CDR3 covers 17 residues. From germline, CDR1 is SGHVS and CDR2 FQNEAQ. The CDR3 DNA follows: TGTGCCAGCAGCTTAGCACATCAAGCCGGGGGCGCGTACGAGCAGTACTTC. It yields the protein CASSLAHQAGGAYEQYF.

CDR3 DNA sequence: TGTGCCAGCAGTGTACGGACAGGGCTGACAGATACGCAGTATTTT. Protein product: CASSVRTGLTDTQYF. The chain employs TRBV7-9 and TRBJ2-3; 8 bases match TRBD1. The CDR3 is made up of 15 amino acids. The ends lost 6 bases at V and 3 bases at J; junction bases unmatched: 8. From germline, CDR1 is SEHNR and CDR2 FQNEAQ (reference sequence).

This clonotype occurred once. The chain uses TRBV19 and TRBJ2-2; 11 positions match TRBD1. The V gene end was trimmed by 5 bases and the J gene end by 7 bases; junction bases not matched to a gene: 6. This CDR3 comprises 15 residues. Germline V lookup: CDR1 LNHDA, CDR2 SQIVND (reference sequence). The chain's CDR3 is CASSSWTGGIGELFF. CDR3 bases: TGTGCCAGTAGTTCCTGGACAGGGGGCATCGGGGAGCTGTTTTTT.

The CDR3 nucleotides read TGTGCCAGTAGTATGACAGTAAATATTTACGAGCAGTACTTC. It codes for CASSMTVNIYEQYF. The V and J genes are TRBV19 and TRBJ2-7; possibly TRBD1 for D (5 bases). V gave up 3 bases and J gave up 4 bases, with 13 bases separating them. The CDR3 has 14 amino acids. Germline CDR1 reads LNHDA; CDR2 reads SQIVND (reference sequence). The variable domain in full, completed from reference TRBV19 and TRBJ2-7, reads DGGITQSPKYLFRKEGQNVTLSCEQNLNHDAMYWYRQDPGQGLRLIYYSQIVNDFQKGDIAEGYSVSREKKESFPLTVTSAQKNPTAFYLCASSMTVNIYEQYFGPGTRLTVT.

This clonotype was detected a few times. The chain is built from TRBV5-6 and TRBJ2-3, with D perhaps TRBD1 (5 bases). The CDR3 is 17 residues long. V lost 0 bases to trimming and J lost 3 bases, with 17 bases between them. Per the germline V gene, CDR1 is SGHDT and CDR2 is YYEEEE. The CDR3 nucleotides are TGTGCCAGCAGCTTGGATAATTCCGTGGCAGGGACAGATACGCAGTATTTT. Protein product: CASSLDNSVAGTDTQYF.

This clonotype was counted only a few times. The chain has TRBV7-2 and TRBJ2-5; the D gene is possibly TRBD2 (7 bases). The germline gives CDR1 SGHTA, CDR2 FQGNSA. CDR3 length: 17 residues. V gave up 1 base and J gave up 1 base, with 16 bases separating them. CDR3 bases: TGTGCCAGCAGCTTAGGCGAGGGGGGGCCCGGCCAAGAGACCCAGTACTTC. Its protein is CASSLGEGGPGQETQYF.

CDR3 in DNA: TGTGCCAGCAGTGAACGAATATTTGAGCAGTTCTTC. Its translation: CASSERIFEQFF. The chain couples TRBV2 to TRBJ2-1; D not resolved. Germline CDR1 reads SNHLY; CDR2 reads FYNNEI. This CDR3 spans 12 amino acids. V gave up 2 bases and J gave up 9 bases, with 8 bases separating them.

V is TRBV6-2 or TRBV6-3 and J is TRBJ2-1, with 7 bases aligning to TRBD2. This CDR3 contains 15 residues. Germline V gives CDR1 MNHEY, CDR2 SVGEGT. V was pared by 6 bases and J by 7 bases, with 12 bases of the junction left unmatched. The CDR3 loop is CASRPLADLLNEQFF. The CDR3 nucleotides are TGTGCCAGCAGGCCTCTAGCGGATCTCTTGAATGAGCAGTTCTTC.

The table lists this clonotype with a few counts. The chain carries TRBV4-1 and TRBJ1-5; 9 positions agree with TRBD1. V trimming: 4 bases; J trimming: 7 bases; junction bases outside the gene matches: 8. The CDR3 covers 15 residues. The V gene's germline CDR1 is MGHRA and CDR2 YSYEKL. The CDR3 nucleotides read TGCGCCAGCAGCCCTTTACAGGGGGCTAGGCAGCCCCAGCATTTT. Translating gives CASSPLQGARQPQHF.

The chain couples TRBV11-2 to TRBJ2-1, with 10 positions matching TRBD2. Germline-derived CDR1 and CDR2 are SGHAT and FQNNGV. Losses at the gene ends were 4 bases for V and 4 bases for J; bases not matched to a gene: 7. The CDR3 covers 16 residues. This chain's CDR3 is CASSSFSSGGYNEQFF. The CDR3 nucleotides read TGTGCCAGCAGCTCCTTTTCTAGCGGGGGTTACAATGAGCAGTTCTTC.

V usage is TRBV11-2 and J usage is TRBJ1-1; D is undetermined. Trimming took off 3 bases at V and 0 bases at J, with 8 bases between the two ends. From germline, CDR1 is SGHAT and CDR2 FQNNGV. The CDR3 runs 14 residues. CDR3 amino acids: CASSLWSMNTEAFF. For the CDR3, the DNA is TGTGCCAGCAGCTTGTGGAGTATGAACACTGAAGCTTTCTTT. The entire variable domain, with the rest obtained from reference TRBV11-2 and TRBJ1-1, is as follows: EAGVAQSPRYKIIEKRQSVAFWCNPISGHATLYWYQQILGQGPKLLIQFQNNGVVDDSQLPKDRFSAERLKGVDSTLKIQPAKLEDSAVYLCASSLWSMNTEAFFGQGTRLTVV.

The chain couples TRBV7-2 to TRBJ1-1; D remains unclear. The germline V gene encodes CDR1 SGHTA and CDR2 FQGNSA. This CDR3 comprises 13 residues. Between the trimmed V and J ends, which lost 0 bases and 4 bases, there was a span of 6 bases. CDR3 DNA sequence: TGTGCCAGCAGCTTAGCACAGCGCACTGAAGCTTTCTTT. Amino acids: CASSLAQRTEAFF.

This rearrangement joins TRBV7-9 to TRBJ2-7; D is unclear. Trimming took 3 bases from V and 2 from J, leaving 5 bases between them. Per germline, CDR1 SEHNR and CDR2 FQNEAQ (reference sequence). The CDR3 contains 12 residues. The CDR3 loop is CASSFGPYEQYF. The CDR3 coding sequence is TGTGCCAGCAGCTTCGGACCCTACGAGCAGTACTTC.

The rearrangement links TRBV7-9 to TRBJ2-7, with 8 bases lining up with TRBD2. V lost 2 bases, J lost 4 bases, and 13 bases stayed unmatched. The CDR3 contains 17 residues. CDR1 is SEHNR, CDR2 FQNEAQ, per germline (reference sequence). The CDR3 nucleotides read TGTGCCAGCAGCTTACGGGGGGGGGAACCGCTCAGATACGAGCAGTACTTC. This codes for CASSLRGGEPLRYEQYF.